A selection of T cell receptor beta chains follows, all from one sample in a study of T-cell memory formation after mild COVID-19. TCRdb re-called the 5' RACE reads through MiXCR, storing one row per CDR3 protein. The sample lists roughly 62,000 distinct CDR3 sequences; approximately 9% were seen once. The sequenced sample was PBMCs or a T cell subset sorted from them (not recorded which). These receptors were collected from a man younger than 30 who had mild COVID-19 (a few samples of this study predate the infection). Cell type and time point are not known. Both conserved end residues are part of each CDR3. Each record gives: D gene, V gene, J gene, CDR3 protein. A D gene is named only where the DNA matches it firmly.

NA	TRBV7-8	TRBJ2-3	CASSDRYTQYF
NA	TRBV7-6	TRBJ2-3	CASSASPATDTQYF
NA	TRBV28	TRBJ2-2	CASISRTGELFF
NA	TRBV6-6	TRBJ2-3	CASSYGSVPSTDTQYF
TRBD1	TRBV7-3	TRBJ2-5	CASSSGTGTETQYF
TRBD2	TRBV7-2	TRBJ2-5	CASSLGGASGAPRETQYF
TRBD1	TRBV5-4	TRBJ2-3	CASRAGGDTDTQYF
TRBD1	TRBV4-1	TRBJ2-1	CASSQDRVGTGGEQFF
NA	TRBV6-5	TRBJ1-1	CASSSPMGTEAFF
NA	TRBV27	TRBJ1-2	CASRQSGGKVRYTF
TRBD1	TRBV12-3/TRBV12-4	TRBJ1-2	CASSRPGTGLYGYTF